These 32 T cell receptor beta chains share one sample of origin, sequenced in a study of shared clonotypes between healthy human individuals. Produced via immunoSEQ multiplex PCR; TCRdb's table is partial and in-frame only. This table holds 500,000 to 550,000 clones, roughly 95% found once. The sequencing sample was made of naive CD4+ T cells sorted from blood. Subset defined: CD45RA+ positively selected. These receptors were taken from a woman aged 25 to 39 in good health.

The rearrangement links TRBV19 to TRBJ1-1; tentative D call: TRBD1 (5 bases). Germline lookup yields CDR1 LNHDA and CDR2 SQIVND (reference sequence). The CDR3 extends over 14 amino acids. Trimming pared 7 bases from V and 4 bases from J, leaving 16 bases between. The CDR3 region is CASKGSAGGTEAFF. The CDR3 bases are TGTGCCAGTAAAGGCTCCGCCGGGGGCACTGAAGCTTTCTTT.

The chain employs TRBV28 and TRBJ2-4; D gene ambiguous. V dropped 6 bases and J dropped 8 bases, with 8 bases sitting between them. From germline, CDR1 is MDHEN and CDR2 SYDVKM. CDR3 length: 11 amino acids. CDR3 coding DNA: TGTGCCAGCAGCACTGGGGACATTCAGTACTTC. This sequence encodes CASSTGDIQYF.

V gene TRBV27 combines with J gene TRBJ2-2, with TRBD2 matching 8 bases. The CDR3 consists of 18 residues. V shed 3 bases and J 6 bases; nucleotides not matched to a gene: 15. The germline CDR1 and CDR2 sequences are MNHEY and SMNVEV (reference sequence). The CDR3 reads CASSLVAPRLAGSGELFF. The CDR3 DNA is TGTGCCAGCAGTTTGGTTGCCCCCCGGCTAGCGGGTTCCGGGGAGCTGTTTTTT.

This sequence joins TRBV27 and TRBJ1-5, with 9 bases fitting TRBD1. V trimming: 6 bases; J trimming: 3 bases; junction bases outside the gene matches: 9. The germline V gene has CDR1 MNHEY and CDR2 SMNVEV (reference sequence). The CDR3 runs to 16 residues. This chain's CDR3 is CASSRTGVGSNQPQHF. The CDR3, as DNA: TGTGCCAGCAGCCGGACAGGGGTTGGGTCCAATCAGCCCCAGCATTTT.

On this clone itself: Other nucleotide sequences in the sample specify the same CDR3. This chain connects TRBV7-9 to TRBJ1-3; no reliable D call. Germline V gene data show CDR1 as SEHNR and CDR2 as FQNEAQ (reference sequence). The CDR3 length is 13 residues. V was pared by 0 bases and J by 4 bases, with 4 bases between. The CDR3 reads CASSLASGNTIYF. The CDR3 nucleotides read TGTGCCAGCAGCTTAGCGTCCGGAAACACCATATATTTT.

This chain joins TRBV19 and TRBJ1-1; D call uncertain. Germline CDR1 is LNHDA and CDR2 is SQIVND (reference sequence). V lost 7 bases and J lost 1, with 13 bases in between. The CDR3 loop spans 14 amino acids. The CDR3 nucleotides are TGTGCCAGTAAATTAGCCATTTCGAACACTGAAGCTTTCTTT. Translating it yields CASKLAISNTEAFF.

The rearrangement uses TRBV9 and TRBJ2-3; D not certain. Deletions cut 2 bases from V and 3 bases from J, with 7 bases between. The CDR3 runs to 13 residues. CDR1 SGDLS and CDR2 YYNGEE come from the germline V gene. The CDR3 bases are TGTGCCAGCAGCGTCTCCGAGACAGATACGCAGTATTTT. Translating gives CASSVSETDTQYF.

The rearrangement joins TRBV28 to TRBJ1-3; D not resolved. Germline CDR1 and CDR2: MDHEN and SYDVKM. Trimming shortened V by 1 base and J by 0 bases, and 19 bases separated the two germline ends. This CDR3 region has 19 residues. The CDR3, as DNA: TGTGCCAGCAGTTTATTTCTACACCAACGGGATAACTCTGGAAACACCATATATTTT. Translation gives CASSLFLHQRDNSGNTIYF.

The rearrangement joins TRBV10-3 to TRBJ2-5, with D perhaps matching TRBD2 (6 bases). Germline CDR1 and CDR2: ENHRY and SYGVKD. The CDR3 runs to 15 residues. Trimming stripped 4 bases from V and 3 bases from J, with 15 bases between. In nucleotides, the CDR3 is TGTGCCATCAGTGGACGACTAGAAGGGGAAGAGACCCAGTACTTC. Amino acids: CAISGRLEGEETQYF.

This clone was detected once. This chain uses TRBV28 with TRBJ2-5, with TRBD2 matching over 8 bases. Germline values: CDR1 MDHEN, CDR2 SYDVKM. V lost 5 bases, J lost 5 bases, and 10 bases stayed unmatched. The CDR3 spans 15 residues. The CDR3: CASSPGLGNVETQYF. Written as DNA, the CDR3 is TGTGCCAGCAGTCCGGGACTAGGGAACGTGGAGACCCAGTACTTC.

The CDR3 is CASTYRGLETQYF. CDR3 nucleotides: TGTGCCAGCACTTACAGGGGGCTAGAGACCCAGTACTTC. The rearrangement links TRBV6-1 to TRBJ2-5; TRBD1 matches at 9 bases. From germline, CDR1 is MNHNS and CDR2 SASEGT. This CDR3 spans 13 amino acids. V trimming: 7 bases; J trimming: 4 bases; junction bases outside the gene matches: 4.

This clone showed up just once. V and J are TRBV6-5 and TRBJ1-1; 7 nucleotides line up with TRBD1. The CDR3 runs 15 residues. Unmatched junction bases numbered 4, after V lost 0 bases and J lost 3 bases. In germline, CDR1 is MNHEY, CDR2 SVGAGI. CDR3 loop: CASSYSTGADTEAFF. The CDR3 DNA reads TGTGCCAGCAGTTACTCTACAGGGGCGGACACTGAAGCTTTCTTT.

CDR3 residues: CASSYYGGTQYF. The CDR3 DNA sequence: TGTGCCAGCAGTTACTATGGTGGGACCCAGTACTTC. The chain joins TRBV6-5 to TRBJ2-5, with D unclear. The CDR3 spans 12 residues. Germline CDR1 and CDR2: MNHEY and SVGAGI. The V and J ends lost 1 base and 7 bases respectively, with 7 bases between them.

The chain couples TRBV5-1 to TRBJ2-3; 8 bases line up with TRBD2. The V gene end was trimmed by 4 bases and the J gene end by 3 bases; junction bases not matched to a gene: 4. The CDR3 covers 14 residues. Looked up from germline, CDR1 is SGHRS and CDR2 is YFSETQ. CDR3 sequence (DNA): TGCGCCAGCAGCCAAAGCGGGAGTACAGATACGCAGTATTTT. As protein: CASSQSGSTDTQYF.

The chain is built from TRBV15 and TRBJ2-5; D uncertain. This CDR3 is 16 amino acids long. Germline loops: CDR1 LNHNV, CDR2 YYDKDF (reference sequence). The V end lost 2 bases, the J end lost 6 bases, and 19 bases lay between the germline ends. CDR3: CATSRSTSPGGKTQYF. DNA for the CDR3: TGTGCCACCAGCAGATCCACCTCGCCGGGTGGGAAGACCCAGTACTTC.

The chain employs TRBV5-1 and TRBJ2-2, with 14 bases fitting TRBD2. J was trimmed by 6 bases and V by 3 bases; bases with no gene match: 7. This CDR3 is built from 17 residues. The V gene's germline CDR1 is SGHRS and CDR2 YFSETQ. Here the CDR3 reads CASSWGTSGSGAGELFF. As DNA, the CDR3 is TGCGCCAGCAGCTGGGGGACTAGCGGGAGTGGAGCCGGGGAGCTGTTTTTT.

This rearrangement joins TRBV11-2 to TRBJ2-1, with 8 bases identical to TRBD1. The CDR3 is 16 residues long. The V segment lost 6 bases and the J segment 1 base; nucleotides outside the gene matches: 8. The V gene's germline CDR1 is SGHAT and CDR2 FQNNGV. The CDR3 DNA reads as TGTGCCAGCAGTTCAGGGGGCTATAGTTCCTACAATGAGCAGTTCTTC. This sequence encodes CASSSGGYSSYNEQFF.

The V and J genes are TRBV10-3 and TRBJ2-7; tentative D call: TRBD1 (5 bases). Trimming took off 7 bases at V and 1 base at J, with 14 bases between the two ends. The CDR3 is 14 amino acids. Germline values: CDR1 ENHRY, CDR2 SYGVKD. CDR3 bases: TGTGCCATCAAAACAGGAGAAAGGTCCTACGAGCAGTACTTC. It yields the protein CAIKTGERSYEQYF.

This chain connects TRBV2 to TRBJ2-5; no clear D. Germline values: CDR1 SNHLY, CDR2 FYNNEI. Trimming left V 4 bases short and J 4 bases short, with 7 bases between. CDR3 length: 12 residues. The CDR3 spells CASSVKRETQYF. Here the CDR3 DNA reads TGTGCCAGCAGTGTCAAGCGAGAGACCCAGTACTTC.

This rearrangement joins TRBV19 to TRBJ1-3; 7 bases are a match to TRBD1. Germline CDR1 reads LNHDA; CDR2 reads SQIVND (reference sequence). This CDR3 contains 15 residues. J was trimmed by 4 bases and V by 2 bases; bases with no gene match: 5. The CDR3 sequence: CASSITGERGNTIYF. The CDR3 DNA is TGTGCCAGTAGTATAACAGGGGAACGCGGAAACACCATATATTTT.

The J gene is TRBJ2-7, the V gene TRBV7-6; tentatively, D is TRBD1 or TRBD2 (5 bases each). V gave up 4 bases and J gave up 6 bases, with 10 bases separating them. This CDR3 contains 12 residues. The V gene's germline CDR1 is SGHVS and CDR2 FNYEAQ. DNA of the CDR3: TGTGCCAGCAGCTATAGAGGGGCCGAGCAGTACTTC. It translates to CASSYRGAEQYF.

The CDR3 reads CASSLDRGVGSYNEQFF. Written as DNA, the CDR3 is TGTGCCAGCAGCTTAGATCGCGGGGTGGGCTCCTACAATGAGCAGTTCTTC. The chain is built from TRBV11-2 and TRBJ2-1; possible D gene TRBD2, 6 bases. In germline, CDR1 is SGHAT, CDR2 FQNNGV. This CDR3 comprises 17 residues. V was shortened by 0 bases and J by 0 bases, with 12 bases between the two germline ends. The whole variable domain, filled in from reference TRBV11-2 and TRBJ2-1, reads EAGVAQSPRYKIIEKRQSVAFWCNPISGHATLYWYQQILGQGPKLLIQFQNNGVVDDSQLPKDRFSAERLKGVDSTLKIQPAKLEDSAVYLCASSLDRGVGSYNEQFFGPGTRLTVL.

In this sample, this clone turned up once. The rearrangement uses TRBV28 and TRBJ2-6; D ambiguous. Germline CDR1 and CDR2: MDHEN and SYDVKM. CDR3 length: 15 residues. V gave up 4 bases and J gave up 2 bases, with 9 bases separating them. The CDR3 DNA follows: TGTGCCAGCAGTTCAACTGCGACTGGGGCCAACGTCCTGACTTTC. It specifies CASSSTATGANVLTF.

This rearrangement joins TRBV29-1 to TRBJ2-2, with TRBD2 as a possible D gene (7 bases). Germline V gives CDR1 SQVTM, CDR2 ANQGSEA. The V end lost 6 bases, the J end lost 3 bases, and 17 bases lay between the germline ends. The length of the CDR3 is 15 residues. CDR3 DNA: TGCAGCGTCCGAGGGGGAACTAGCGACACCGGGGAGCTGTTTTTT. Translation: CSVRGGTSDTGELFF.

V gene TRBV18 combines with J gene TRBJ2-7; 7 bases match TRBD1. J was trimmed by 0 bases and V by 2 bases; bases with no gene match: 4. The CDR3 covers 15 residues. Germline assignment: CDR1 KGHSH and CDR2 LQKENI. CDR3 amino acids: CASSPGQARSYEQYF. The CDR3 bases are TGTGCCAGCTCACCAGGACAGGCTCGCTCCTACGAGCAGTACTTC.

CDR3 in amino acids: CASSPFDREAEQYF. CDR3 DNA: TGTGCCAGCAGCCCATTCGACAGGGAGGCCGAGCAGTACTTC. This chain connects TRBV5-4 to TRBJ2-5; D possibly corresponds to TRBD1 (7 bases). The closer fit of TRBJ2-7 to the DNA end suggests the J call may be wrong. Germline loops: CDR1 SGHNT, CDR2 YYREEE (reference sequence). CDR3 length: 14 residues.

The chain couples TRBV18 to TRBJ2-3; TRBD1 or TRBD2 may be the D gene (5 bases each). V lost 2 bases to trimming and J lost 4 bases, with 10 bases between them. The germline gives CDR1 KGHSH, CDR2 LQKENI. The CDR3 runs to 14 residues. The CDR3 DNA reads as TGTGCCAGCTCACCAGGGACCGGGTCAGATACGCAGTATTTT. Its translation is CASSPGTGSDTQYF.

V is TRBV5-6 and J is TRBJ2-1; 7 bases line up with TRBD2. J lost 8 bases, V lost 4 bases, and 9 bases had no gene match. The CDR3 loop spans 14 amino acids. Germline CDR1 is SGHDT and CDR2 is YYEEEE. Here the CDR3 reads CASSKGLPVDEQFF. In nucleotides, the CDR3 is TGTGCCAGCAGCAAGGGACTACCCGTCGATGAGCAGTTCTTC.

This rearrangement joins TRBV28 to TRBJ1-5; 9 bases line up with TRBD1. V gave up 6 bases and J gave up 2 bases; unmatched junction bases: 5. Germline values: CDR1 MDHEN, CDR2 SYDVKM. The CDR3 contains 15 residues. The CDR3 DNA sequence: TGTGCCAGCAGCACGAGGACAGGGGGCAATCAGCCCCAGCATTTT. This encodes CASSTRTGGNQPQHF.

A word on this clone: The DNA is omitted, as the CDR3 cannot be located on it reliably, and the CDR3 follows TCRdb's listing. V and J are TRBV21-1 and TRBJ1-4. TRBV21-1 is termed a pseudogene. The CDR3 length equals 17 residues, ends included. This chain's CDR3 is CASDRCLSGPGGEKLFF.

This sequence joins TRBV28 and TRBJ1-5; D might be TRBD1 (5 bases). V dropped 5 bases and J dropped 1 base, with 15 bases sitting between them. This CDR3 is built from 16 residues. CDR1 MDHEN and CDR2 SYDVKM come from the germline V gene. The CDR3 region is CASSPIPRDSNQPQHF. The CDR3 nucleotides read TGTGCCAGCAGTCCAATCCCCAGGGACAGCAATCAGCCCCAGCATTTT.

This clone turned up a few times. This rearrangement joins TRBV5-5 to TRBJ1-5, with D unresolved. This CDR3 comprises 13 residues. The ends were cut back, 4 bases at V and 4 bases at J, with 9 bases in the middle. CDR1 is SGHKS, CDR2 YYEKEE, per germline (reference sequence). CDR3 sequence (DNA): TGTGCCAGCAGCCCGATACCGAATCAGCCCCAGCATTTT. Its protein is CASSPIPNQPQHF.